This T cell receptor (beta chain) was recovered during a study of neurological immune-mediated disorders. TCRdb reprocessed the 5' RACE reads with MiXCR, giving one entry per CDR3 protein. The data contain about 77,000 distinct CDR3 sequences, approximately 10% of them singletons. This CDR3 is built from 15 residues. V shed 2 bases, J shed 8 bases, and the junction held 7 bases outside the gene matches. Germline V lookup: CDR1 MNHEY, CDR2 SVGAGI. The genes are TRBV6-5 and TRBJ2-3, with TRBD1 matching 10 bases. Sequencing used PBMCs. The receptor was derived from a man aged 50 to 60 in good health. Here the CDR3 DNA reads TGTGCCAGCAGTTACCCGGGACAGGGGTTAGGTACGCAGTATTTT. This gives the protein CASSYPGQGLGTQYF.